The 24 T cell receptor beta chains reported below all come from one sample, sequenced in a study of T cell clonotyping in hematopoietic cell transplantation. Libraries were prepared by immunoSEQ multiplex PCR; TCRdb keeps only in-frame clonotypes and omits some of them. The sample lists over 35,000 clones, 88% occurring once. The sequencing input was peripheral blood mononuclear cells. These receptors were taken from a woman aged 40-49 years in good health. Some clones in this sample may be carry-over from other donors' samples.

This chain links TRBV19 with TRBJ2-2, with TRBD2 identical over 11 bases. Germline CDR1 LNHDA, CDR2 SQIVND (reference sequence). Trimming took 4 bases from V and 8 from J; bases not matched to a gene: 0. The CDR3 runs 13 residues. The CDR3 sequence is CASSTSGRGELFF. CDR3 DNA: TGTGCCAGTAGTACTAGCGGGAGGGGGGAGCTGTTTTTT.

The rearrangement uses TRBV2 and TRBJ2-5; 9 nucleotides match TRBD2. This CDR3 spans 15 amino acids. The germline CDR1 and CDR2 sequences are SNHLY and FYNNEI. Losses at the gene ends were 5 bases for V and 7 bases for J; bases not matched to a gene: 11. The CDR3 DNA sequence: TGTGCCAGCAGTCAGAGATCTAGCGGGGTGGGGACCCAGTACTTC. This codes for CASSQRSSGVGTQYF.

The chain joins TRBV7-9 to TRBJ2-7; D uncertain. The germline V gene encodes CDR1 SEHNR and CDR2 FQNEAQ (reference sequence). The CDR3 is made up of 13 amino acids. The ends were cut back, 1 base at V and 3 bases at J, with 7 bases in the middle. In DNA, the CDR3 is TGTGCCAGCAGCTTAGGGTCCGGCTACGAGCAGTACTTC. Protein product: CASSLGSGYEQYF.

The rearrangement links TRBV19 to TRBJ1-1; TRBD1 is a possible D gene (5 bases). The CDR3 covers 17 residues. V gave up 3 bases and J gave up 0 bases, with 17 bases separating them. Germline-derived CDR1 and CDR2 are LNHDA and SQIVND (reference sequence). CDR3 residues: CASSIVDSLLMNTEAFF. In nucleotides, the CDR3 is TGTGCCAGTAGTATCGTCGACAGCCTACTCATGAACACTGAAGCTTTCTTT.

The chain recombines TRBV27 with TRBJ2-7, with D hard to call. From germline, CDR1 is MNHEY and CDR2 SMNVEV (reference sequence). The CDR3 spans 16 residues. Trimming removed 5 bases at V and 4 bases at J, with 21 bases between. The CDR3 region has the DNA TGTGCCAGCAGTAACCGACAAGGGCAAGGTTTTTACGAGCAGTACTTC. It encodes CASSNRQGQGFYEQYF.

J is TRBJ1-2 and V is TRBV30; TRBD1 might be the D (5 bases). V gave up 4 bases and J gave up 6 bases, with 15 bases separating them. CDR3 size: 13 residues. Germline CDR1 is GTSNPN and CDR2 is SVGIG (reference sequence). As DNA, the CDR3 is TGTGCCTGGACCTATGGGGGAGGCCATGGCTACACCTTC. The encoded protein is CAWTYGGGHGYTF.

The chain recombines TRBV7-6 with TRBJ2-6; D is ambiguous. V was shortened by 5 bases and J by 2 bases, with 7 bases between the two germline ends. CDR3 length equals 14 residues. Germline CDR1 and CDR2: SGHVS and FNYEAQ. The CDR3 nucleotides read TGTGCCAGCAGCCTCTATACTGGGGCCAACGTCCTGACTTTC. As protein: CASSLYTGANVLTF.

The V gene is TRBV29-1, the J gene TRBJ2-3, with D perhaps matching TRBD2 (6 bases). The CDR3 has 13 residues. CDR1 is SQVTM and CDR2 is ANQGSEA in the germline V gene. V shed 2 bases and J shed 6 bases, with 12 bases lying between them. This CDR3 is CSVEPTRGDTQYF. The CDR3 DNA reads as TGCAGCGTTGAACCGACTAGAGGCGATACGCAGTATTTT.

This chain uses TRBV5-4 with TRBJ1-3, with D perhaps matching TRBD1 (5 bases). Trimming took 0 bases from V and 2 from J, leaving 9 bases between them. The CDR3 loop spans 15 amino acids. Germline loops: CDR1 SGHNT, CDR2 YYREEE (reference sequence). CDR3 sequence reads: CASSLGRGAGNTIYF. CDR3 nucleotide sequence: TGTGCCAGCAGCTTGGGGAGGGGTGCTGGAAACACCATATATTTT.

The V call is TRBV18, the J call TRBJ2-7; no clear D. Germline values: CDR1 KGHSH, CDR2 LQKENI. V was pared by 6 bases and J by 2 bases, with 17 bases between. The CDR3 contains 15 residues. The CDR3 DNA sequence: TGTGCCAGCTCTCGACAAACCTCAGGTCCCTACGAGCAGTACTTC. It codes for CASSRQTSGPYEQYF.

The V and J genes are TRBV29-1 and TRBJ2-7, with 11 bases aligning to TRBD2. Germline V gives CDR1 SQVTM, CDR2 ANQGSEA. With V trimmed by 5 bases and J by 5 bases, 5 bases remained unmatched. The CDR3 covers 13 residues. The CDR3 DNA reads TGCAGCGTTACTAGCGGGAGTTCCCACGAGCAGTACTTC. This gives the protein CSVTSGSSHEQYF.

For the CDR3, the DNA is TGTGCCAGCAGCTTGTCAGGGGACGGTAACAATGAGCAGTTCTTC. Translation gives CASSLSGDGNNEQFF. The chain is built from TRBV7-6 and TRBJ2-1; tentatively, D is TRBD1 (6 bases). The V end was cut by 3 bases, the J end by 5 bases, with 14 bases between. Germline V gene sequence: CDR1 SGHVS, CDR2 FNYEAQ. This CDR3 is 15 amino acids long.

The chain carries TRBV11-1 and TRBJ1-2; D unclear. Trimming removed 5 bases from V and 8 bases from J, with 21 bases in between. The germline V gene has CDR1 SGHAT and CDR2 FQDESV (reference sequence). The CDR3 is 15 residues long. The CDR3 loop is CASSPSRGVDRGYTF. In DNA form, the CDR3 reads TGTGCCAGCAGCCCGTCGCGGGGAGTGGACCGCGGCTACACCTTC.

The rearrangement uses TRBV6-5 and TRBJ2-1; no firm D call. CDR3 length: 12 residues. Germline lookup yields CDR1 MNHEY and CDR2 SVGAGI. V gave up 7 bases and J gave up 14 bases, with 18 bases separating them. CDR3: CASMDPENRKFF. CDR3 sequence (DNA): TGTGCCAGCATGGACCCCGAGAACAGAAAGTTCTTC.

The chain employs TRBV5-1 and TRBJ1-1; TRBD1 matches 7 bases. Unmatched junction bases numbered 0, after V lost 0 bases and J lost 1 base. The CDR3 has 14 amino acids. Germline V gene lookup returns CDR1 SGHRS and CDR2 YFSETQ. The CDR3 protein is CASSLGDRNTEAFF. The DNA of the CDR3 is TGCGCCAGCAGCTTGGGGGACAGGAACACTGAAGCTTTCTTT.

This CDR3 is CASSQLLRETQYF. For the CDR3, the DNA is TGCGCCAGCAGCCAACTCTTACGGGAGACCCAGTACTTC. V and J are TRBV4-1 and TRBJ2-5; D gene uncertain. CDR1 and CDR2 from the germline V gene are MGHRA and YSYEKL. The V end lost 2 bases, the J end lost 5 bases, and 9 bases lay between the germline ends. The CDR3 is made up of 13 amino acids.

The chain has TRBV6-5 and TRBJ2-3, with 7 bases fitting TRBD1. The CDR3 spans 15 residues. V was clipped by 8 bases and J by 3 bases; unmatched bases: 11. Germline CDR1 and CDR2: MNHEY and SVGAGI. CDR3 protein: CASGPQGLWTDTQYF. CDR3 nucleotide sequence: TGTGCCAGCGGACCACAGGGGCTGTGGACAGATACGCAGTATTTT.

V and J are TRBV28 and TRBJ1-1; maybe TRBD1 (5 bases). Germline V gene lookup returns CDR1 MDHEN and CDR2 SYDVKM. CDR3 length: 14 amino acids. Between the trimmed V and J ends, which lost 3 bases and 5 bases, there was a span of 13 bases. The CDR3 DNA follows: TGTGCCAGCAGTTTGGACCTCGGGGGGACTGAAGCTTTCTTT. It translates to CASSLDLGGTEAFF.

This chain connects TRBV25-1 to TRBJ1-2, with 8 bases matching TRBD1. Germline V lookup: CDR1 MGHDK, CDR2 SYGVNS. Unmatched junction bases numbered 12, after V lost 4 bases and J lost 2 bases. The CDR3 has 17 amino acids. The CDR3 DNA is TGTGCCAGCAGTGCGACCCCGGGACAGGAGAGAAACTATGGCTACACCTTC. This codes for CASSATPGQERNYGYTF.

The chain uses TRBV5-4 and TRBJ2-1; TRBD2 matches 9 bases. The CDR3 consists of 13 residues. Trimming took 1 base from V and 10 from J; bases not matched to a gene: 3. Germline-derived CDR1 and CDR2 are SGHNT and YYREEE (reference sequence). The CDR3 DNA is TGTGCCAGCAGCTTGTCTGCGGGAGGGGAGCAGTTCTTC. It specifies CASSLSAGGEQFF. Full variable domain (remainder filled in from reference TRBV5-4 and TRBJ2-1): ETGVTQSPTHLIKTRGQQVTLRCSSQSGHNTVSWYQQALGQGPQFIFQYYREEENGRGNFPPRFSGLQFPNYSSELNVNALELDDSALYLCASSLSAGGEQFFGPGTRLTVL.

This clone was counted a few times. The CDR3 region is CASSRDIYYEQYF. CDR3 bases: TGTGCCAGCAGCCGGGACATCTACTACGAGCAGTACTTC. This rearrangement joins TRBV2 to TRBJ2-7; D is perhaps TRBD1 (6 bases). Germline lookup yields CDR1 SNHLY and CDR2 FYNNEI. The CDR3 length is 13 residues. V was cut by 6 bases and J by 3 bases, with 12 bases left in between.

The chain couples TRBV28 to TRBJ1-3; D unclear. Germline CDR1 is MDHEN and CDR2 is SYDVKM. The CDR3 has 13 amino acids. V was shortened by 3 bases and J by 7 bases, with 10 bases between the two germline ends. The chain's CDR3 is CASSFYGLNTIYF. In DNA form, the CDR3 reads TGTGCCAGCAGTTTTTACGGGTTGAACACCATATATTTT.

In nucleotides, the CDR3 is TGTGCCGCACCGCTGGCGGGAGGGCCTCGCGAGCAGTACTTC. Translating gives CAAPLAGGPREQYF. The chain employs TRBV30 and TRBJ2-7; 9 nucleotides agree with TRBD2. CDR3 length: 14 residues. The germline V gene has CDR1 GTSNPN and CDR2 SVGIG (reference sequence). Losses at the gene ends were 8 bases for V and 6 bases for J; bases not matched to a gene: 14. The variable domain in full, completed from reference TRBV30 and TRBJ2-7, reads SQTIHQWPATLVQPVGSPLSLECTVEGTSNPNLYWYRQAAGRGLQLLFYSVGIGQISSEVPQNLSASRPQDRQFILSSKKLLLSDSGFYLCAAPLAGGPREQYFGPGTRLTVT.

The gene calls are TRBV6-4 and TRBJ2-5; D may match TRBD1 or TRBD2 (5 bases each). This CDR3 comprises 13 residues. The V gene lost 4 bases and the J gene lost 7 bases, with 13 bases spanning the gap. Germline V gene sequence: CDR1 MRHNA, CDR2 SNTAGT. This chain's CDR3 is CASSVDPRGTQYF. The DNA of the CDR3 is TGTGCCAGCAGTGTGGACCCGAGGGGGACCCAGTACTTC.